The 8 T cell receptor beta chains given below trace back to one sample, sequenced in a study of cytomegalovirus exposure and HLA in healthy donors. The repertoire was sequenced with immunoSEQ multiplex PCR; TCRdb's copy has only in-frame clones and lacks some. The table records under 200,000 clones, approximately 96% of them present only once. Sequencing was carried out using PBMCs. All receptors derive from a woman between 18 and 29 years old in good health and CMV-seronegative.

The rearrangement links TRBV19 to TRBJ2-1, with unresolved D. The V and J ends lost 3 bases and 3 bases respectively, with 9 bases between them. The length of the CDR3 is 14 residues. Looked up from germline, CDR1 is LNHDA and CDR2 is SQIVND (reference sequence). The CDR3 protein is CASSMRSGYNEQFF. CDR3 bases: TGTGCCAGTAGTATGCGGTCTGGCTACAATGAGCAGTTCTTC.

The V gene is TRBV5-4, the J gene TRBJ2-3; D not certain. Germline assignment: CDR1 SGHNT and CDR2 YYREEE (reference sequence). This CDR3 has 13 residues. Trimming pared 1 base from V and 6 bases from J, leaving 9 bases between. Written as DNA, the CDR3 is TGTGCCAGCAGCTTGTCTAATAAGGATACGCAGTATTTT. It specifies CASSLSNKDTQYF.

This clone has just one count. The chain has TRBV4-1 and TRBJ1-3; D not certain. Trimming removed 2 bases from V and 0 bases from J, with 17 bases in between. The germline V gene has CDR1 MGHRA and CDR2 YSYEKL. This CDR3 is 18 amino acids long. The CDR3 region is CASSQSGPGGGSGNTIYF. CDR3 coding DNA: TGCGCCAGCAGCCAAAGTGGACCCGGAGGTGGCTCTGGAAACACCATATATTTT.

The rearrangement uses TRBV18 and TRBJ1-1; D is possibly TRBD1 (6 bases). The CDR3 has 14 residues. The V end lost 1 base, the J end lost 1 base, and 7 bases lay between the germline ends. The germline CDR1 and CDR2 sequences are KGHSH and LQKENI. CDR3 DNA sequence: TGTGCCAGCTCACCACAGGGACAGAACACTGAAGCTTTCTTT. Translating it yields CASSPQGQNTEAFF.

The rearrangement uses TRBV6-1 and TRBJ1-2, with 11 nucleotides matching TRBD1. V shed 5 bases and J 5 bases; nucleotides not matched to a gene: 7. Germline values: CDR1 MNHNS, CDR2 SASEGT. The CDR3 extends over 15 amino acids. The CDR3: CASSREGTGGYGYTF. Written as DNA, the CDR3 is TGTGCCAGCAGTCGAGAGGGGACAGGGGGTTATGGCTACACCTTC.

V and J are TRBV10-3 and TRBJ1-1, with D uncertain. Per germline, CDR1 ENHRY and CDR2 SYGVKD. This CDR3 is 15 amino acids long. Trimming left V 0 bases short and J 3 bases short, with 11 bases between. CDR3 sequence: CAISESAEFYTEAFF. DNA of the CDR3: TGTGCCATCAGTGAGTCGGCGGAATTTTACACTGAAGCTTTCTTT.

This rearrangement joins TRBV5-1 to TRBJ1-4; D is undetermined. In germline, CDR1 is SGHRS, CDR2 YFSETQ. The CDR3 is 13 residues long. The V and J ends lost 1 base and 5 bases respectively, with 6 bases between them. The CDR3 DNA reads TGCGCCAGCAGCTTGTTTGTAAATGAAAAACTGTTTTTT. Translation: CASSLFVNEKLFF.

The rearrangement links TRBV2 to TRBJ1-1, with D tentatively TRBD1 (5 bases). Germline V CDR1 and CDR2: SNHLY, FYNNEI. V was pared by 8 bases and J by 4 bases, with 20 bases between. The CDR3 has 15 amino acids. The CDR3 DNA is TGTGCCAGCCAAAGCACAGGAGTCGGGAGCACTGAAGCTTTCTTT. Residues: CASQSTGVGSTEAFF.